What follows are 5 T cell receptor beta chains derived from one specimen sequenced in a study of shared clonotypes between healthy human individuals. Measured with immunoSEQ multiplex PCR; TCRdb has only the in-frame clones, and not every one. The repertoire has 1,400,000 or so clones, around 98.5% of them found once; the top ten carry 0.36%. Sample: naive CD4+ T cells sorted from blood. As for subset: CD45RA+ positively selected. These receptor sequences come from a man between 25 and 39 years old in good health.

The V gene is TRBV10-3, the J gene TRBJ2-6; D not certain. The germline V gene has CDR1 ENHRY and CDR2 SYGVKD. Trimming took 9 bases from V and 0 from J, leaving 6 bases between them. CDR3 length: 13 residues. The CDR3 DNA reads TGTGCCATGCACCCCTCTGGGGCCAACGTCCTGACTTTC. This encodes CAMHPSGANVLTF.

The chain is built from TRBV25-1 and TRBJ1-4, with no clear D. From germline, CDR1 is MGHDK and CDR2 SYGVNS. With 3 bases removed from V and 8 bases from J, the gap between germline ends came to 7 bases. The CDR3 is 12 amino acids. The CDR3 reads CASSEGDEKLFF. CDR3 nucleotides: TGTGCCAGCAGTGAGGGAGACGAAAAACTGTTTTTT.

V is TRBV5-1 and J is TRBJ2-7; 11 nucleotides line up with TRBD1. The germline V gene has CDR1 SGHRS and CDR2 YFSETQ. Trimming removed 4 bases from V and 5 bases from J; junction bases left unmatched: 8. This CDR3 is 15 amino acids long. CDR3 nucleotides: TGCGCCAGCAGCAACCCGGGACAGGGGGACGACGAGCAGTACTTC. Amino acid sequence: CASSNPGQGDDEQYF.

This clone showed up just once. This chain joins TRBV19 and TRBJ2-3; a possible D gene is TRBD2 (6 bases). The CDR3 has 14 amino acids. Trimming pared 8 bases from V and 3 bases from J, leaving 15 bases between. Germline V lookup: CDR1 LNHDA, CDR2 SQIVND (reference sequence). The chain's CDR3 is CASSDYPRTDTQYF. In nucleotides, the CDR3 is TGTGCCAGTTCGGACTATCCGAGGACAGATACGCAGTATTTT.

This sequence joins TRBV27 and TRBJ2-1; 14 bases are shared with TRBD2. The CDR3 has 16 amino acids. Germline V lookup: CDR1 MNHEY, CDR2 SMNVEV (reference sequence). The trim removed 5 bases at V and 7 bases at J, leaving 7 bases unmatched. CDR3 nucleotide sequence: TGTGCCAGCAGTCCTCGACTAGCGGGAGGGGTAAATGAGCAGTTCTTC. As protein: CASSPRLAGGVNEQFF.